This T cell receptor beta chain was sequenced for a study of shared clonotypes between healthy human individuals. Study context: The donors, a couple of women and a few men, were aged 18 to 49.

The naive CD8 fraction comprised CD45RO-negative cells positively selected for CCR7 and excluded terminally differentiated effector memory CD45RA+ cells. Trimming took off 6 bases at V and 2 bases at J, with 16 bases between the two ends. CDR1 MDHEN and CDR2 SYDVKM come from the germline V gene. The CDR3 is made up of 15 amino acids. Method: immunoSEQ multiplex PCR; TCRdb's copy keeps in-frame clones and lacks some. This table holds more than 2 million clones, over 85% found once. The specimen was naive CD8+ T cells from PBMCs. The TCR was taken from a man younger than 35 in good health. Some clones in this sample may be carry-over from other donors' samples. V and J are TRBV28 and TRBJ2-5; maybe TRBD1 (7 bases). The CDR3 region has the DNA TGTGCCAGCAGGGAGGGACAGAACCCACAAGAGACCCAGTACTTC. Protein product: CASREGQNPQETQYF.